This T cell receptor (beta chain) emerged from a study of control samples from healthy donors and cancer patients. Profiling relied on immunoSEQ multiplex PCR, and the TCRdb table lists in-frame clones only, not all of them. The table includes 100,000 to 150,000 clones, around nine tenths detected once. Germline V lookup: CDR1 GTSNPN, CDR2 SVGIG (reference sequence). Between the trimmed V and J ends, which lost 1 base and 6 bases, there was a span of 15 bases. The CDR3 consists of 14 residues. The clonotype comes from a young man in good health. The sequenced sample consisted of blood. This chain connects TRBV30 to TRBJ1-2, with D perhaps TRBD1 (6 bases). The CDR3 bases are TGTGCCTGGAGTGAATCCAGCAACAGGGATGGCTACACCTTC. This encodes CAWSESSNRDGYTF.